The T cell receptor (beta chain) described here comes from a study of T cells in women clearing cervical HPV infection. Study observations and caveats: Controls had more TRBV6-7 (approximately 0.16%) than cases (roughly 0.11%).

As to this clone: No antigen is known for it. The read falls 3 residues short of the CDR3 end, and the missing part is taken from the germline J gene.

CDR3 length: 14 residues. Germline-derived CDR1 and CDR2 are MDHEN and SYDVKM. The ends lost 5 bases at V and 6 bases at J; junction bases unmatched: 3. MY09/MY11 PCR detected cervical HPV DNA; dot-blot assigned genotypes. Sequencing was performed with immunoSEQ multiplex PCR; in TCRdb, only in-frame clones are kept and a portion is missing. The sample totals about 34,000 clones. What was sequenced was blood buffy coat. The J gene is TRBJ2-1, the V gene TRBV28; 11 bases align to TRBD2. This sequence originates from a woman aged 18 to 69 with a cervical HPV16 infection that either progressed to CIN3+ or cleared (not recorded which). This CDR3 is CASSGTSGPNEQFF. The covered CDR3 bases are TGTGCCAGCAGTGGGACTAGCGGACCCAATGAG.